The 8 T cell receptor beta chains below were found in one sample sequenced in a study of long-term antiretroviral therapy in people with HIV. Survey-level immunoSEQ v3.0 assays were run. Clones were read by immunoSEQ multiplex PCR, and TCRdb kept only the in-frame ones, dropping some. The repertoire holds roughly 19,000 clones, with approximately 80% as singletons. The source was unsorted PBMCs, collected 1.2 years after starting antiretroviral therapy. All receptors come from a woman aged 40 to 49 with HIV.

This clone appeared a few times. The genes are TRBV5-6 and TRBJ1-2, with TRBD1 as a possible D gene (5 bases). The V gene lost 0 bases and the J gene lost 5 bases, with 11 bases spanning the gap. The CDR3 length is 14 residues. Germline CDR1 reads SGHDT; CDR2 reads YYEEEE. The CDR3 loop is CASSLGTSMYGYTF. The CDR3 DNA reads TGTGCCAGCAGCTTGGGGACATCGATGTATGGCTACACCTTC. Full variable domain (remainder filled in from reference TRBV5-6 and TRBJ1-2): DAGVTQSPTHLIKTRGQQVTLRCSPKSGHDTVSWYQQALGQGPQFIFQYYEEEERQRGNFPDRFSGHQFPNYSSELNVNALLLGDSALYLCASSLGTSMYGYTFGSGTRLTVV.

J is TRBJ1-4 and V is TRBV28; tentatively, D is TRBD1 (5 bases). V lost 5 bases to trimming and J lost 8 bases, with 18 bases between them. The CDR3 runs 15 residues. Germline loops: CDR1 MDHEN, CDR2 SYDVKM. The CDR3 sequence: CASSLPSGGSEKLFF. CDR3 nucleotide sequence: TGTGCCAGCAGTCTCCCCTCCGGGGGTAGCGAAAAACTGTTTTTT.

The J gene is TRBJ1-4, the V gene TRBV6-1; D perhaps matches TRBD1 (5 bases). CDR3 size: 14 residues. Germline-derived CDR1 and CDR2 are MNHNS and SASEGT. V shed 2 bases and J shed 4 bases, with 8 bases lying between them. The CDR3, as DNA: TGTGCCAGCAGTGAACGGGGCTTTAATGAAAAACTGTTTTTT. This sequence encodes CASSERGFNEKLFF.

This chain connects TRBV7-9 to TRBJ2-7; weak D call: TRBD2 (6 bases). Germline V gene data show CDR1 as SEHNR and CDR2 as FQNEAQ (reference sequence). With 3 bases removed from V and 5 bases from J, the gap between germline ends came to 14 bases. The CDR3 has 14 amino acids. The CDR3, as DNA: TGTGCCAGCAGCTTGGGACCCCTAGCGAACGAGCAGTACTTC. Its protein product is CASSLGPLANEQYF.

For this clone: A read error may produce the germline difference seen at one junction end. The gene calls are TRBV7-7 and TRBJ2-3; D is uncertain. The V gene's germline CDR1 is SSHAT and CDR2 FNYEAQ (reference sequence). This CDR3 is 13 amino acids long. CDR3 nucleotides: TGTGCTAGCAGCTTAGGGCCCCAAGATACGCAGTATTTT. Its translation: CASSLGPQDTQYF.

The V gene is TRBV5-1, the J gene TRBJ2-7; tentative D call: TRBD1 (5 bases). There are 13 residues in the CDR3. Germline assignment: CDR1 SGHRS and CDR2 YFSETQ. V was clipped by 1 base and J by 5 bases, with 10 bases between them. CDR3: CASSLSGFNEQYF. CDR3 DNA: TGCGCCAGCAGCTTGTCAGGGTTCAACGAGCAGTACTTC.

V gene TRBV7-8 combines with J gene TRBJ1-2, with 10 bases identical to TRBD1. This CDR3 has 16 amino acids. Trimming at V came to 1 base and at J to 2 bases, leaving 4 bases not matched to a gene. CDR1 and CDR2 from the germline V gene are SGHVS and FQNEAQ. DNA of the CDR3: TGTGCCAGCAGCTTAGTAGGGACAGGGGTGAACTATGGCTACACCTTC. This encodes CASSLVGTGVNYGYTF.

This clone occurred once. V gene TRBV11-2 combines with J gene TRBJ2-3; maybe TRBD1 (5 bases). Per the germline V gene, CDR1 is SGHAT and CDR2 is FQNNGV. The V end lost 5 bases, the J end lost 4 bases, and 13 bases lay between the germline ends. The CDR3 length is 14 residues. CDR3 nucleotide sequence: TGTGCCAGCAGCCCTACGCAGGGATCAGATACGCAGTATTTT. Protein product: CASSPTQGSDTQYF.